The following is a T cell receptor (beta chain) sequence with its context. The antigen remains undetermined. This CDR3 has 13 residues. The germline V and J ends were trimmed by 5 bases and 4 bases, with 8 bases remaining between them. Germline V gene sequence: CDR1 SGHVS, CDR2 FQNEAQ. The data belong to a study of T cell repertoires in cytomegalovirus infection. Study-wide points: Cumulative public TCR beta family frequency identified CMV carriers with the relevant HLA. In two of eight donors, the top clonotype was HLA-C-restricted CMV-specific.

TCRdb independently ran MiXCR on the reads; one entry per CDR3 protein. The sample records fewer than 130,000 distinct CDR3 sequences, under 55% being singletons. The V and J genes are TRBV7-8 and TRBJ2-2; D is uncertain. Sequences were derived from CD8+ T cells from cultured PBMCs, sampled from culture after CMV antigen stimulation. This receptor was obtained from a human donor in good health (CMV status not recorded). Some clones in this sample may be carry-over from other donors' samples. The DNA for the CDR3 is TGTGCCAGCAGCCCCGCGCTCACCGGGGAGCTGTTTTTT. Its translation is CASSPALTGELFF.